This T cell receptor beta chain stems from a study of cytomegalovirus exposure and HLA in healthy donors (dated by TCRdb to about 2017). The study in broad terms: An earlier analysis of 587 of the donors reported 250 to 300 Gb of sequence data and 90 million to 120 million unique TCR beta sequences obtained from 150 million to 200 million T cells. An early release covering about 600 HLA-typed donors comprised 250 to 350 gigabases of sequencing data and about 90 million unique TCR sequences. Of the roughly 400 genotyped donors, approximately 81% were placed in the genetic ancestry cluster associated with self-reported Caucasian donors. The study was designed to test whether signatures of past pathogen exposure could be identified by cataloging public T cell receptors. The T cell repertoires of under 750 subjects were profiled by immunosequencing and related to cytomegalovirus serostatus. Besides the first cohort of some 670 subjects, a separate validation cohort made up of 120 different subjects was used. To predict cytomegalovirus infection status, the study combined high-throughput TCR immunosequencing, statistical association of individual TCRs with disease status, and machine learning. A later analysis re-examined previously published TCR beta repertoires from hundreds of donors and added high-resolution HLA genotyping to investigate patterns of TCR occurrence. Rather than using new phenotypic data, the later analysis identified candidate immune exposures from TCR beta sequences and from how often those sequences occurred across donors. An earlier analysis of about 600 of the donors used high-throughput TCR beta sequencing to judge whether each TCR beta V gene segment behaved as functional or pseudogenic. Donor age, sex, ethnicity and CMV serostatus were compiled alongside the repertoire data. Genome-wide SNP genotypes for about three fifths of the 666 donors were used in a later genetic analysis, which treated that subset as a discovery cohort. All discovery cohort repertoires had been generated using a single sequencing platform. Class I and class II HLA loci were covered by the typing at four-digit resolution. Typing coverage varied by locus: 629-630 donors for A, B, C, DRB1 and DQB1; roughly 560 for DQA1; more than 600 for DPA1; some 470 for DPB1. Because of strong linkage in the cohort, a few DR-DQ haplotypes were treated as single units for association and clustering. Among almost 400 genotyped donors of the cohort, an average of 235,054 unique TCR beta nucleotide sequences were sequenced per donor, 15% to 20% of them non-productive.

The cohort was made up of 650 to 700 healthy bone marrow donors. All cohort members were sampled while nominally healthy, although unrecorded immune exposures were likely present. The donor tested CMV seronegative and was one of the 352 seronegative cohort members. Each donor provided a peripheral blood sample, and peripheral blood mononuclear cells were used for TCR beta sequencing. Genomic DNA extraction from the blood cell samples was performed with the Qiagen DNeasy Blood Extraction Kit. V lost 2 bases and J lost 8 bases; the stretch between them is 3 bases long. Inclusive of the bounding cysteine and phenylalanine, the CDR3 is 10 residues long. Only CDR3 DNA is held: 30 bases, read in frame from base 1. From the germline V gene (reference sequence), CDR1 is MNHNY and CDR2 is SVGAGI. About this clone itself: Its antigen is unknown. Per-base quality was not reported, and no clone a single base away is much larger than it.

The study at large found these results: A further reported finding was that TCR beta sequences accurately predicted the HLA-A and HLA-B alleles for most subjects in the first cohort. Because counts were too low, more than 15 rarely observed V segments, including chromosome 9 orphons, were excluded from the earlier analysis of 587 of the donors. A total of 150 to 200 TCR beta chains were listed by the study as associated with cytomegalovirus. In a later analysis, HLA-associated TCR beta chains were found to be more clonally expanded and to have lower generation probabilities than equally common non-associated chains. A group of highly shared sequence variants was considered likely to be a technical artifact of the sequencing pipeline. Because the 87-base-pair reads could not distinguish some IMGT-functional V segments, including TRBV6-2 and TRBV6-3, those segments were excluded. According to the authors, the approach could potentially be generalized to other disease states and immunological phenotypes. Cytomegalovirus status was reported to be diagnosed by the classifier with high specificity and sensitivity in both the original and validation cohorts. The cohort was sequenced for TCR beta chains only, and without alpha or paired-chain data the features that could be detected were limited. An association between a missense DCLRE1C variant and V-gene and J-gene trimming of TCR beta chains was found in a later genetic analysis and replicated in an independent cohort. Correlated functional status among segregating V segments might reflect linkage disequilibrium, but an unknown experimental factor could not be ruled out. Because HLA typing was unavailable for some donors at each locus, only the typed subset was used in association tests. According to a later analysis, parvovirus B19, influenza, CMV and Epstein-Barr virus appeared linked to several top co-occurrence clusters. In a later analysis, about 17,000 TCR beta sequences were associated with specific HLA alleles at a false discovery rate of 0.05. In vitro tests confirmed that a few of the cytomegalovirus-associated TCR beta chains recognize cytomegalovirus antigens. The presence/absence analyses assumed that sequencing depth was roughly uniform across donors, and that assumption may not be true. Strong co-occurrence of HLA alleles, especially DR and DQ, made assigning TCR associations to individual alleles difficult. Most CMV-associated TCR beta chains appeared to be HLA-restricted in a later analysis, and the HLA associations seemed to be driven largely by CMV exposure. Most TCR sequences were seen in very few donors, while some public TCRs were found in many individuals. For the cohort, immune exposure information was limited to CMV serostatus. A later genetic analysis reported fewer N-insertions in productive TCRs among donors in an Asian-associated ancestry cluster than the approximately 670-donor mean. In a later analysis, the rate of TCR association differed among HLA loci, with DRB1 alleles having the most associated TCRs and HLA-C alleles having the fewest. In an earlier analysis of fewer than 750 of the donors, most TCR beta V segments were observed in productive rearrangements about 90% or about 30% of the time, broadly matching IMGT annotations.

Library preparation employed the immunoSEQ multiplex PCR assay. A mixture of 60 forward primers for TCR Vbeta segments and 13 reverse primers for TCR Jbeta segments was used in the multiplex PCR. The CDR3 region of rearranged TCR beta genes was amplified from genomic DNA with a multiplex PCR assay. The amplified TCR beta libraries were sequenced on the Illumina HiSeq System as 87-base-pair reads. The paper's processing steps were these. In a later analysis, tens of millions of unique TCR beta chains were counted across the approximately 640 repertoires, and some 10 million of these chains were shared by at least two donors. To remove PCR and sequencing errors, raw reads were error-corrected and collapsed into unique sequences using a nearest-neighbor algorithm that merged closely related sequences. CDR3 sequences were aligned to IMGT reference sequences to assign V, D and J gene segments. Each retained sequence needed at least a six-nucleotide match to both a V gene segment and a J gene segment. A rearrangement counted as productive if the CDR3 had no stop codons and remained in frame with V and J, and every other rearrangement counted as non-productive. CDR3 was defined according to IMGT convention as the region running from the second conserved V-encoded cysteine to the conserved J-encoded phenylalanine. Sequences without an unambiguous match to a single V gene segment were excluded from the earlier analysis of about 600 of the donors. In an earlier analysis of 450 to 750 of the donors, a V segment was called functional when productive rearrangements were above 56.7%, and segregating when the standard deviation between donors exceeded 5%. A statistical classification framework was developed to diagnose cytomegalovirus status using the catalog of TCR beta chain sequences. V and J gene assignment, in a later analysis, came from comparing TCR nucleotide sequences with IMGT/GENE-DB human TR gene sequences. Using the TCRdist pipeline, a later analysis assigned CDR3 sequences along with most-parsimonious VDJ recombination scenarios. In a later analysis, each TCR beta chain was defined by its CDR3 amino acid sequence together with its V-gene family, and reads lacking a unique V-gene family were excluded. A later analysis removed 550 to 650 highly shared, low-generation-probability nucleotide sequences to deal with suspected cross-contamination and a sequencing artifact. For each public chain, a later analysis derived a clonal expansion index from normalized ranks of inferred template counts within each repertoire. In a later analysis, generation probabilities were computed using a VDJ recombination model fitted to out-of-frame rearrangements, and the results were checked against IGoR. In a later analysis, hypergeometric tests were used to score TCR-TCR, TCR-HLA and TCR-CMV co-occurrence, with a repertoire-size bias correction applied to TCR pairs. A later analysis estimated false discovery rates by permuting HLA or CMV assignments 20 times. In a later analysis, co-occurring TCRs were grouped using DBSCAN, and TCRdist sequence similarity was added for clustering within HLA-allele-positive subsets. Co-occurrence clustering excluded repertoires with fewer than 30,000 or more than 120,000 public chains, plus five with anomalous nucleotide sharing. Held by TCRdb, this immuneACCESS table contains in-frame sequences only and omits some clones. Under half of the omission traces to an unresolved V gene where checked; the cause of the rest is unknown. V and J calls plus clone size are reproduced from that table; the DNA served to infer D and trimming. The sample table records roughly 100,000 clones; 75% to 90% of these occur just once. The ten biggest clones cover approximately 2.8% of the sample.

The specimen sequenced was PBMCs. This receptor was taken from a middle-aged man in good health and CMV-seronegative. Recombination joined TRBV6-6 with TRBJ1-1; the D gene is not confidently resolved. The nucleotide sequence is TGTGCCAGCAGTTACGGCGAAGCTTTCTTT. Its protein is CASSYGEAFF.